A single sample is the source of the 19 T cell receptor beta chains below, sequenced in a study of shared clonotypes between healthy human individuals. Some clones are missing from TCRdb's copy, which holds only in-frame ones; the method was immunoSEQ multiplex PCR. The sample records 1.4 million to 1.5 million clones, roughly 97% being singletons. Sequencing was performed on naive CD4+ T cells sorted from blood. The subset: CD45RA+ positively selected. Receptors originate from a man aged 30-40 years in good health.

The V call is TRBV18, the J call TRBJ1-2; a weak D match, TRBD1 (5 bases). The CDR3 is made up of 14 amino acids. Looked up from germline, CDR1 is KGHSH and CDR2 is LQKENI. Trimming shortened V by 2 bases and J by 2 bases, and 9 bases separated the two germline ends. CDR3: CASSPGRGNYGYTF. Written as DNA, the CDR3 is TGTGCCAGCTCACCAGGGAGGGGAAACTATGGCTACACCTTC.

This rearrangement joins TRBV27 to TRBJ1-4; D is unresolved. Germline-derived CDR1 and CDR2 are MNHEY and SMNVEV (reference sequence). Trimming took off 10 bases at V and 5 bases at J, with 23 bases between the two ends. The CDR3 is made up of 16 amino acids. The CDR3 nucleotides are TGTGCCACCCGACCCCGAGACCCCGGGAGGAATGAAAAACTGTTTTTT. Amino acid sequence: CATRPRDPGRNEKLFF.

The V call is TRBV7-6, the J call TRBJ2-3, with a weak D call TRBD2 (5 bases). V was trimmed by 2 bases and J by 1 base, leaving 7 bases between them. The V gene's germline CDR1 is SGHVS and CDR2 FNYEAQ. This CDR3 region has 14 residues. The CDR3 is CASSLRTGTDTQYF. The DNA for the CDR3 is TGTGCCAGCAGCTTAAGGACTGGCACAGATACGCAGTATTTT.

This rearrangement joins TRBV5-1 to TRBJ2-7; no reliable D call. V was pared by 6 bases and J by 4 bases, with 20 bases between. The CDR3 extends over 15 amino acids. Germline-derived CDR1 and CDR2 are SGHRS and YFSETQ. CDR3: CASTHPGASSYEQYF. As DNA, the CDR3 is TGCGCCAGCACCCACCCCGGAGCCTCTTCTTACGAGCAGTACTTC.

CDR3 nucleotides: TGTGCCAGCAGCTTAGGTGGCGGGAGGACCTACAATGAGCAGTTCTTC. Translated: CASSLGGGRTYNEQFF. The V and J genes are TRBV13 and TRBJ2-1, with 8 bases identical to TRBD2. The CDR3 is 16 amino acids. Looked up from germline, CDR1 is PRHDT and CDR2 is FYEKMQ (reference sequence). V shed 0 bases, J shed 2 bases, and the junction held 3 bases outside the gene matches.

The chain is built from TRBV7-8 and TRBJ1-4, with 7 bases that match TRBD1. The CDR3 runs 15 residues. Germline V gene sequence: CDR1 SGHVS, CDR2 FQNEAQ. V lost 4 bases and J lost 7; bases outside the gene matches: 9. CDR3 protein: CASSSIDRVGEKLFF. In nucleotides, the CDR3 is TGTGCCAGCAGCTCCATCGACAGGGTTGGTGAAAAACTGTTTTTT.

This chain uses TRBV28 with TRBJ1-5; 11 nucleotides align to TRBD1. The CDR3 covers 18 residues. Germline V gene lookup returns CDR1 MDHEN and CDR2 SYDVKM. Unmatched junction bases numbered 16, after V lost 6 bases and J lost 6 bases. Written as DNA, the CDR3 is TGTGCCAGCAGCTCCGGACAGGGGGCGCTTTTTTTGGGTCAGCCCCAGCATTTT. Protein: CASSSGQGALFLGQPQHF.

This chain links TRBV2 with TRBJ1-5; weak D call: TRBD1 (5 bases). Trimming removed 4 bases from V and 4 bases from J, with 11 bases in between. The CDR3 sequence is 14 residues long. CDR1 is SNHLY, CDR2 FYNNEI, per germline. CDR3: CASSAAGRNQPQHF. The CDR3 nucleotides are TGTGCCAGCAGTGCCGCAGGGAGGAATCAGCCCCAGCATTTT. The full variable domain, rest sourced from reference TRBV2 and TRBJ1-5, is EPEVTQTPSHQVTQMGQEVILRCVPISNHLYFYWYRQILGQKVEFLVSFYNNEISEKSEIFDDQFSVERPDGSNFTLKIRSTKLEDSAMYFCASSAAGRNQPQHFGDGTRLSIL.

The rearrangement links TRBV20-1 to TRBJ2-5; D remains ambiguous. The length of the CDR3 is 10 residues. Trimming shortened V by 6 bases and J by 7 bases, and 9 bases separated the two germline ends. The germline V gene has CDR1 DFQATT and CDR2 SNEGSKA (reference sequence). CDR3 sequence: CSARRGTQYF. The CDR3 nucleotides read TGCAGTGCCCGGAGAGGGACCCAGTACTTC.

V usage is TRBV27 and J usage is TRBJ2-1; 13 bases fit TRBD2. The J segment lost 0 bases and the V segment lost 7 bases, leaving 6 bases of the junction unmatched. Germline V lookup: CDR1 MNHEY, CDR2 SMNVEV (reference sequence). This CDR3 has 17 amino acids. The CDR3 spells CASKTGTSGNSYNEQFF. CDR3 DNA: TGTGCCAGCAAAACCGGGACTAGCGGGAACTCCTACAATGAGCAGTTCTTC.

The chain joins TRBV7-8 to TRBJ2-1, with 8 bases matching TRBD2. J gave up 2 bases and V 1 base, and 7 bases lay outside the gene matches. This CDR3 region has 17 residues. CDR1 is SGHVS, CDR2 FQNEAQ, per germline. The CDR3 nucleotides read TGTGCCAGCAGCTTAGTCGTGCCTAGCGGGCCCTACAATGAGCAGTTCTTC. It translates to CASSLVVPSGPYNEQFF.

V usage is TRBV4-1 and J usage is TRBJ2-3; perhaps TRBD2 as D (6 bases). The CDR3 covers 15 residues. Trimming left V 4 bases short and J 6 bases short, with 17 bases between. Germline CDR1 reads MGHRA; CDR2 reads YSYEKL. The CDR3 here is CASSPLRGMRDTQYF. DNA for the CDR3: TGCGCCAGCAGCCCACTCCGGGGGATGAGGGATACGCAGTATTTT.

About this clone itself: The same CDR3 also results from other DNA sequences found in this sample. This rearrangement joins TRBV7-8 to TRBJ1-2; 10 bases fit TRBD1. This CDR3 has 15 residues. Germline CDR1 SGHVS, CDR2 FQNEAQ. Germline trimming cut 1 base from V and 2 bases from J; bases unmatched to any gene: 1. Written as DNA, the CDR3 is TGTGCCAGCAGCTTAGTGGGACAGGGGAACTATGGCTACACCTTC. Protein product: CASSLVGQGNYGYTF.

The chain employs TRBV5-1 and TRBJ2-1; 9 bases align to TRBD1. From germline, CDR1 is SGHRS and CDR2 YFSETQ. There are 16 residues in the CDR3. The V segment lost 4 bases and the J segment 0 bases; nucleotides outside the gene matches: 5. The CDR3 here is CASSPMTGGSYNEQFF. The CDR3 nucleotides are TGCGCCAGCAGCCCGATGACAGGGGGCTCCTACAATGAGCAGTTCTTC. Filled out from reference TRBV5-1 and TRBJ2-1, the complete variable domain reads KAGVTQTPRYLIKTRGQQVTLSCSPISGHRSVSWYQQTPGQGLQFLFEYFSETQRNKGNFPGRFSGRQFSNSRSEMNVSTLELGDSALYLCASSPMTGGSYNEQFFGPGTRLTVL.

The CDR3 here is CSVEDTDSYEQYF. The CDR3 DNA sequence: TGCAGCGTTGAAGACACGGACTCCTACGAGCAGTACTTC. V usage is TRBV29-1 and J usage is TRBJ2-7; no reliable D call. The CDR3 sequence is 13 residues long. Trimming took 0 bases from V and 0 from J, leaving 6 bases between them. Germline-derived CDR1 and CDR2 are SQVTM and ANQGSEA.

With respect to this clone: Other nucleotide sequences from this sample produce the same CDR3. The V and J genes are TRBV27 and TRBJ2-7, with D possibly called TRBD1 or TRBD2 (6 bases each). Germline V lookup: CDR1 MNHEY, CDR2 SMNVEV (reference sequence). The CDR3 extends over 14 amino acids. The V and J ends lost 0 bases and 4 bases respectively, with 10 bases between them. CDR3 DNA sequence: TGTGCCAGCAGTTTATCGGGGGGCTCGTACGAGCAGTACTTC. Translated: CASSLSGGSYEQYF.

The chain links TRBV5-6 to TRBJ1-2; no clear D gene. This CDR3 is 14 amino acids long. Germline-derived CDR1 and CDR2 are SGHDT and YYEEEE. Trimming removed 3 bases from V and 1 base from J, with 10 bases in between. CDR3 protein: CASSSPQVNYGYTF. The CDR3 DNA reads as TGTGCCAGCAGCTCACCTCAGGTTAACTATGGCTACACCTTC. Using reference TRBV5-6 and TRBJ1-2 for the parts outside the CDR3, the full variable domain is DAGVTQSPTHLIKTRGQQVTLRCSPKSGHDTVSWYQQALGQGPQFIFQYYEEEERQRGNFPDRFSGHQFPNYSSELNVNALLLGDSALYLCASSSPQVNYGYTFGSGTRLTVV.

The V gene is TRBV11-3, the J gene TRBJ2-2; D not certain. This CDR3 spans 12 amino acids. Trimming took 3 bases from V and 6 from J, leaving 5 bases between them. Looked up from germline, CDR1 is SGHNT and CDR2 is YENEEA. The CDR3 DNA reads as TGTGCCAGCAGCTTTCTCTCCGGGGAGCTGTTTTTT. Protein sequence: CASSFLSGELFF.

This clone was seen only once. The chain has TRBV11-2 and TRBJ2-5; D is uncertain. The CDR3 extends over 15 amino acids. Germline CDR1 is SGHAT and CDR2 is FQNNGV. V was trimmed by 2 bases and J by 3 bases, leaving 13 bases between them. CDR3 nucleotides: TGTGCCAGCAGCTTATTTGCAAGAGGCGAAGAGACCCAGTACTTC. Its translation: CASSLFARGEETQYF. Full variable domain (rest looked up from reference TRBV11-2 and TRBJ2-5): EAGVAQSPRYKIIEKRQSVAFWCNPISGHATLYWYQQILGQGPKLLIQFQNNGVVDDSQLPKDRFSAERLKGVDSTLKIQPAKLEDSAVYLCASSLFARGEETQYFGPGTRLLVL.